These 12 T cell receptor beta chains were all obtained from the same sample, sequenced in a study of control samples from healthy donors and cancer patients. The method was immunoSEQ multiplex PCR; TCRdb's version includes in-frame clones alone and lacks a portion of them. The table lists 95,000 to 150,000 clones, 89% of them singletons, with approximately 37% in the top ten. The sequenced sample was blood. Receptors originate from a man in his fifties or sixties in good health.

The rearrangement joins TRBV7-2 to TRBJ2-5, with D perhaps TRBD2 (7 bases). Germline V gives CDR1 SGHTA, CDR2 FQGNSA. CDR3 size: 13 residues. V was shortened by 5 bases and J by 7 bases, with 14 bases between the two germline ends. The CDR3 DNA follows: TGTGCCAGCAGCAGGGGACTACAGGGGACCCAGTACTTC. Translating it yields CASSRGLQGTQYF.

This clone was detected only once. The chain combines TRBV25-1 with TRBJ2-6; TRBD1 matches 7 bases. The trim removed 6 bases at V and 0 bases at J, leaving 8 bases unmatched. Germline CDR1 and CDR2: MGHDK and SYGVNS. The CDR3 consists of 17 residues. The CDR3 DNA reads TGTGCCAGCAGGCCCTCACAGGGGAGCTCTGGGGCCAACGTCCTGACTTTC. Amino acid sequence: CASRPSQGSSGANVLTF.

The chain carries TRBV10-3 and TRBJ1-1, with TRBD1 identical over 11 bases. The CDR3 loop spans 14 amino acids. After removal of 2 bases from V and 7 bases from J, the junction contained 3 bases not matched to a gene. CDR1 is ENHRY, CDR2 SYGVKD, per germline. The CDR3, as DNA: TGTGCCATCAGTGAGGGACAGGGGGCAGTTGAAGCTTTCTTT. Encoded protein: CAISEGQGAVEAFF.

The chain combines TRBV29-1 with TRBJ1-5, with D perhaps matching TRBD1 (5 bases). Germline CDR1 SQVTM, CDR2 ANQGSEA. The CDR3 totals 12 residues. Between the trimmed V and J ends, which lost 6 bases and 7 bases, there was a span of 13 bases. This chain's CDR3 is CSVRGLGQPQHF. CDR3 DNA sequence: TGCAGCGTGAGGGGTTTGGGACAGCCCCAGCATTTT.

V usage is TRBV11-3 and J usage is TRBJ2-7; the D is unclear. The germline V and J ends were trimmed by 1 base and 2 bases, with 6 bases remaining between them. The CDR3 sequence is 13 residues long. Germline CDR1 SGHNT, CDR2 YENEEA. CDR3 sequence reads: CASSLGTPYEQYF. CDR3 nucleotide sequence: TGTGCCAGCAGCTTAGGGACCCCCTACGAGCAGTACTTC. Looking up the rest from reference TRBV11-3 and TRBJ2-7 gives the full variable domain: EAGVVQSPRYKIIEKKQPVAFWCNPISGHNTLYWYLQNLGQGPELLIRYENEEAVDDSQLPKDRFSAERLKGVDSTLKIQPAELGDSAVYLCASSLGTPYEQYFGPGTRLTVT.

This chain uses TRBV7-8 with TRBJ2-1; 11 bases agree with TRBD2. V dropped 3 bases and J dropped 7; count of bases not matched to a gene: 5. The CDR3 has 15 residues. Germline V gene lookup returns CDR1 SGHVS and CDR2 FQNEAQ. CDR3 region: CASSFSGGAGNEQFF. The CDR3 DNA is TGTGCCAGCAGCTTTAGCGGGGGGGCGGGGAATGAGCAGTTCTTC.

This clone was detected once. The J gene is TRBJ1-1, the V gene TRBV2, with 7 bases matching TRBD1. V was clipped by 6 bases and J by 5 bases; unmatched bases: 6. This CDR3 is 13 amino acids long. In germline, CDR1 is SNHLY, CDR2 FYNNEI. The CDR3 nucleotides read TGTGCCAGCAGGACTACAGGGGCTACTGAAGCTTTCTTT. Amino acids: CASRTTGATEAFF.

This rearrangement joins TRBV9 to TRBJ1-2; 8 bases are shared with TRBD1. Germline CDR1 and CDR2: SGDLS and YYNGEE. The CDR3 extends over 15 amino acids. V lost 4 bases and J lost 4; bases outside the gene matches: 9. Here the CDR3 reads CASSPTRQGSYGYTF. DNA of the CDR3: TGTGCCAGCAGCCCAACCCGACAGGGGAGCTATGGCTACACCTTC.

This chain joins TRBV27 and TRBJ1-1, with D uncertain. The CDR3 contains 14 residues. Trimming removed 6 bases from V and 3 bases from J, with 14 bases in between. CDR1 MNHEY and CDR2 SMNVEV come from the germline V gene (reference sequence). CDR3 residues: CASSIGPLDTEAFF. Here the CDR3 DNA reads TGTGCCAGCAGCATTGGACCTCTGGACACTGAAGCTTTCTTT.

The chain uses TRBV2 and TRBJ2-7; the D is unclear. CDR1 is SNHLY and CDR2 is FYNNEI in the germline V gene. V lost 2 bases and J lost 0, with 8 bases in between. The CDR3 length is 14 residues. The CDR3 here is CASSEFGGSYEQYF. The CDR3 bases are TGTGCCAGCAGTGAATTCGGCGGCTCCTACGAGCAGTACTTC. Based on the CDR3 plus reference TRBV2 and TRBJ2-7, the full variable domain is EPEVTQTPSHQVTQMGQEVILRCVPISNHLYFYWYRQILGQKVEFLVSFYNNEISEKSEIFDDQFSVERPDGSNFTLKIRSTKLEDSAMYFCASSEFGGSYEQYFGPGTRLTVT.

V usage is TRBV9 and J usage is TRBJ1-3, with D possibly being TRBD1 (6 bases). The length of the CDR3 is 16 residues. Trimming pared 4 bases from V and 0 bases from J, leaving 14 bases between. The V gene's germline CDR1 is SGDLS and CDR2 YYNGEE. The CDR3 nucleotides read TGTGCCAGCAGCCCACGAGGGGGGAACTCTGGAAACACCATATATTTT. It is translated as CASSPRGGNSGNTIYF.

The chain carries TRBV9 and TRBJ1-1; 8 nucleotides align to TRBD1. V trimming: 2 bases; J trimming: 4 bases; junction bases outside the gene matches: 7. This CDR3 comprises 15 residues. Germline values: CDR1 SGDLS, CDR2 YYNGEE. The CDR3 region is CASSVFTGGGTEAFF. The CDR3, as DNA: TGTGCCAGCAGCGTTTTCACAGGGGGAGGCACTGAAGCTTTCTTT.